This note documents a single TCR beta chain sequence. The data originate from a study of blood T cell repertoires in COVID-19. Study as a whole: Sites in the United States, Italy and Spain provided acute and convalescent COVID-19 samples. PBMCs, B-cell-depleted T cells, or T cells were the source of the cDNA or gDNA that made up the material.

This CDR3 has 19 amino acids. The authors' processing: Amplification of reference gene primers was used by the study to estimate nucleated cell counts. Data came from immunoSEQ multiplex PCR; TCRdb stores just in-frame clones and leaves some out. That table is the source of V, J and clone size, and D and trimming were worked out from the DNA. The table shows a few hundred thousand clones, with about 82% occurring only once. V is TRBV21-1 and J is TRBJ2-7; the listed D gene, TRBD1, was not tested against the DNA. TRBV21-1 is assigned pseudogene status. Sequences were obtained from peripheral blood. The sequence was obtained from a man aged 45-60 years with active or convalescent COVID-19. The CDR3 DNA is TGTGCCAGCAGCAAAATGGGGGGGAACCGGGACAGGGGATCCTACGAGCAGTACTTC. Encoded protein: CASSKMGGNRDRGSYEQYF.